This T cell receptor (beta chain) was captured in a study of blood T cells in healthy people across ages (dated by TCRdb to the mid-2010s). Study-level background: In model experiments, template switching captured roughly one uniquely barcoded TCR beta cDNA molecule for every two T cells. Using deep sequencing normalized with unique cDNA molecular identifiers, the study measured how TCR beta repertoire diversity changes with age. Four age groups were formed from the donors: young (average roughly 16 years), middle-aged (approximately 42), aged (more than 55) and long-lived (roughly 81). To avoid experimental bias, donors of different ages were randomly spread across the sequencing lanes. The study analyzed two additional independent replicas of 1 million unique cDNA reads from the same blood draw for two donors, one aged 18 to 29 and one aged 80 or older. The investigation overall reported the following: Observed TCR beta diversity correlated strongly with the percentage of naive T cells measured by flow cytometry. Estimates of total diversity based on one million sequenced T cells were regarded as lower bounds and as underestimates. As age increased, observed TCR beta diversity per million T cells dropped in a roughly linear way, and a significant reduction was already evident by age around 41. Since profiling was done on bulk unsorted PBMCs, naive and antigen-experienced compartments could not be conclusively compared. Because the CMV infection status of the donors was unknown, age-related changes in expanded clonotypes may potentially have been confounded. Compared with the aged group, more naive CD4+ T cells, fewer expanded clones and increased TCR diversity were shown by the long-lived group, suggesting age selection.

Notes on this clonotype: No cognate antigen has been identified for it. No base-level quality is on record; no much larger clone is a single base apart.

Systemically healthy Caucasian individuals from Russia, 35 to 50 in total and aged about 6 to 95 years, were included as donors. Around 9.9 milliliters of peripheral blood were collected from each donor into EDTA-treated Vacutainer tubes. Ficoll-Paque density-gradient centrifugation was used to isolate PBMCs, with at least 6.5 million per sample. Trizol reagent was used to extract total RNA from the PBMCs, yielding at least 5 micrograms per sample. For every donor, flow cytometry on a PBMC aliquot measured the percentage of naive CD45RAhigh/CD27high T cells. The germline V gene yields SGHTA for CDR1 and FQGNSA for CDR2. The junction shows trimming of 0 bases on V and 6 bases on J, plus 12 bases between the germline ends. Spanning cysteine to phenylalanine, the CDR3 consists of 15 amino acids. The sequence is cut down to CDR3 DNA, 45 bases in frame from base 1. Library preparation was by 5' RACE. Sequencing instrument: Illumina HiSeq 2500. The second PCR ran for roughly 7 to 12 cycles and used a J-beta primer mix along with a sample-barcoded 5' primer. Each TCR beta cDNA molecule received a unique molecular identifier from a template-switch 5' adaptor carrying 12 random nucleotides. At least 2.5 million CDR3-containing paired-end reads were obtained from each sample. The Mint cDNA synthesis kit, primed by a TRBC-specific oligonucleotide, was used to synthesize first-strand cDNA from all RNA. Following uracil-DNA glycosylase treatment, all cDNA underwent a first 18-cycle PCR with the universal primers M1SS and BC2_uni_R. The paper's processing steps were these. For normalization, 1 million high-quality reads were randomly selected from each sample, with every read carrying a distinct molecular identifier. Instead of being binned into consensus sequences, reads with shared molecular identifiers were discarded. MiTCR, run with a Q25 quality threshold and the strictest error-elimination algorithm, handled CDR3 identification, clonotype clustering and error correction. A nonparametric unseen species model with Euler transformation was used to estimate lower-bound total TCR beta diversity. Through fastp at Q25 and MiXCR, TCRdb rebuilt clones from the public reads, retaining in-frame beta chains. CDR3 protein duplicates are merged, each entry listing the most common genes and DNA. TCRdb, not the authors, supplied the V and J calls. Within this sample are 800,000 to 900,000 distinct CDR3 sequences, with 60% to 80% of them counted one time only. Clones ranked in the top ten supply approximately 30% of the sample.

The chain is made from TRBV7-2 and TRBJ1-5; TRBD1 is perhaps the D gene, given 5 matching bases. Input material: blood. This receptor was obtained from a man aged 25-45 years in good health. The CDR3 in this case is CASSLARREGQPQHF. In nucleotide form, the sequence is TGTGCCAGCAGCTTAGCGCGCAGGGAGGGTCAGCCCCAGCATTTT. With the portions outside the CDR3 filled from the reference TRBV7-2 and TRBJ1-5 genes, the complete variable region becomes GAGVSQSPSNKVTEKGKDVELRCDPISGHTALYWYRQSLGQGLEFLIYFQGNSAPDKSGLPSDRFSAERTGGSVSTLTIQRTQQEDSAVYLCASSLARREGQPQHFGDGTRLSIL.